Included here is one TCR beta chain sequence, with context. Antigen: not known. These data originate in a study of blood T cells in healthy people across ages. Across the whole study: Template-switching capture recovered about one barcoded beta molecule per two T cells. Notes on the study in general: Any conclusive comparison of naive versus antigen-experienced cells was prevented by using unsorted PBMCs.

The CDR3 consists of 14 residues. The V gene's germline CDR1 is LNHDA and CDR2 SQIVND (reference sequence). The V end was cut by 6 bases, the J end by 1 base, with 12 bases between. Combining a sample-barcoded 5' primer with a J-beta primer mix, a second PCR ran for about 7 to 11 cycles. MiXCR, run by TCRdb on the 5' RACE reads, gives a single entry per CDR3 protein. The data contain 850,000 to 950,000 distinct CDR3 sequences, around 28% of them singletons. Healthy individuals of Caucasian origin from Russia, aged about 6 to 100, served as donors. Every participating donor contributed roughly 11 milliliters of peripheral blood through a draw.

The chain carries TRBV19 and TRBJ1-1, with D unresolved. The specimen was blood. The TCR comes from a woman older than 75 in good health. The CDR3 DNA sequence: TGTGCCAGTAGAACAGAGGTGCCGAACACTGAAGCTTTCTTT. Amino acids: CASRTEVPNTEAFF.